The T cell receptor (beta chain) under discussion was sequenced for a study of cytomegalovirus exposure and HLA in healthy donors. The PCR was carried out with 60 Vbeta primers and 13 Jbeta primers. Sequencing used immunoSEQ multiplex PCR; TCRdb keeps in-frame clones, though not all of them. The sample shows some 110,000 clones, 70% to 80% of them seen only once. There are 14 residues in the CDR3. The V gene's germline CDR1 is MNHEY and CDR2 SVGAGI. The ends lost 0 bases at V and 4 bases at J; junction bases unmatched: 2. Findings and limits, study-wide: Previously analyzed data showed that most TCR beta V segments were productive at a frequency of about 87% or about 30%. The study had only CMV serostatus as immune exposure information.

On this clone: Its antigen is undetermined.

The specimen was PBMCs. The source is a man aged 45 to 65 in good health and CMV-seropositive. The chain links TRBV6-5 to TRBJ1-2, with 7 bases that match TRBD1. The CDR3 sequence is CASSYSGTVYGYTF. The CDR3 DNA reads TGTGCCAGCAGTTACTCAGGGACAGTCTATGGCTACACCTTC.